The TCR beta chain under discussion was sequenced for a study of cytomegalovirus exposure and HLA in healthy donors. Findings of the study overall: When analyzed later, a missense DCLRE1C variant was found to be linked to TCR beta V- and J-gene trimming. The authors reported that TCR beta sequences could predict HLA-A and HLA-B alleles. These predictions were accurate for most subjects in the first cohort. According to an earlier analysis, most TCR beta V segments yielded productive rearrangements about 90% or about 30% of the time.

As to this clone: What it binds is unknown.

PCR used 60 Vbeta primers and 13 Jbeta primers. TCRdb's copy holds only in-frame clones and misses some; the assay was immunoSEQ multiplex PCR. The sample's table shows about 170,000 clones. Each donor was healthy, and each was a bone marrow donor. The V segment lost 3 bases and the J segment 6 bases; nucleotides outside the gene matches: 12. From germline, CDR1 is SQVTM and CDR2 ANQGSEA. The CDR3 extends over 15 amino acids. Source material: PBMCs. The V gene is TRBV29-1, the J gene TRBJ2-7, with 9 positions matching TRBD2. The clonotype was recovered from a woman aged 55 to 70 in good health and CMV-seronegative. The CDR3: CSVEGAGGLPSEQYF. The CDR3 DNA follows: TGCAGCGTTGAGGGAGCGGGGGGCCTTCCCTCCGAGCAGTACTTC.